This T cell receptor beta chain is drawn from a study of T cells in Graves' hyperthyroidism and ophthalmopathy. This clonotype turned up a few times. Its antigen is as yet unknown. Study conclusions and caveats: Clonotypes that were expanded in thyroid above 0.001 mostly appeared in blood too.

TCR beta CDR3 regions were amplified from RNA. Using the HTBI primer set, a first-round RT-PCR was run on the TCR CDR3. TCRdb itself ran the multiplex PCR reads through MiXCR, one entry per CDR3 protein. The data contain a few hundred thousand distinct CDR3 sequences, roughly 14% of them singletons. The CDR3 runs 12 residues. Trimming pared 8 bases from V and 3 bases from J, leaving 9 bases between. Germline CDR1 reads SGHTA; CDR2 reads FQGNSA. Disease duration under 2 months; hyperthyroidism patients were aged 18 to 65. This TCR derives from a woman under 30 with Graves' hyperthyroidism. The chain employs TRBV7-2 and TRBJ2-3; TRBD1 or TRBD2 may be the D gene (6 bases each). Sequencing used blood. CDR3 loop: CASRGQTDTQYF. CDR3 coding DNA: TGTGCCAGCCGGGGGCAGACAGATACGCAGTATTTT.